The rows below give T cell receptor beta chains drawn from one sample of a study of T cell therapy after organ transplantation. Sequencing used immunoSEQ multiplex PCR; TCRdb keeps in-frame clones, though not all of them. The sample lists approximately 15,000 clones; 65% to 90% were seen once. No antigen is known for these receptors. The sample consisted of CD8+ T cells from blood, taken after autologous CMV-specific T cell therapy. These receptors all stem from a human patient who had received a solid organ transplant and had CMV disease. The graft donor may account for some of the T cells. CDR3s include the opening cysteine and the closing phenylalanine or tryptophan. A D gene is named only where the DNA matches it firmly. Size values are once, few and many counts, or a class for expanded clones, and some rows have none.

>.|once|TRBV10-3|TRBJ1-1
CAISTPTVPNTEAFF
TGTGCCATCTCGACGCCGACAGTTCCGAACACTGAAGCTTTCTTT
>TRBD2|.|TRBV25-1|TRBJ2-1
CASSLAGAYNEQFF
TGTGCCAGCAGTCTAGCGGGAGCCTACAATGAGCAGTTCTTC
>TRBD1|.|TRBV2|TRBJ1-6
CASSPLSTGVNNSPLHF
TGTGCCAGCAGCCCGCTTTCGACAGGGGTAAATAATTCACCCCTCCACTTT
>.|.|TRBV19|TRBJ2-7
CASSNRQAAYEQYF
TGTGCCAGTAGTAACCGCCAGGCCGCCTACGAGCAGTACTTC
>.|once|TRBV13|TRBJ2-5
CASSPGAGQETQYF
TGTGCCAGCAGCCCCGGGGCAGGACAAGAGACCCAGTACTTC
>TRBD1|.|TRBV13|TRBJ2-1
CASSLTRDRGLEAKRNEQFF
TGTGCCAGCAGCCTCACAAGGGACAGGGGGTTGGAGGCTAAGAGAAATGAGCAGTTCTTC
>.|once|TRBV5-6|TRBJ2-2
CASSLGRLNTGELFF
TGTGCCAGCAGCTTGGGGCGTTTGAACACCGGGGAGCTGTTTTTT
>TRBD2|few|TRBV13|TRBJ2-7
CASSYASGGEQYF
TGTGCCAGCAGCTACGCTAGCGGGGGCGAGCAGTACTTC
>TRBD2|once|TRBV27|TRBJ2-1
CASSISGGYNEQFF
TGTGCCAGCAGTATTAGCGGGGGGTACAATGAGCAGTTCTTC
>.|.|TRBV6-4|TRBJ2-2
CASRSGAAGELFF
TGTGCCAGCAGATCAGGCGCCGCCGGGGAGCTGTTTTTT
>.|.|TRBV10-1|TRBJ1-3
CASSESKRSPSGNTIYF
TGCGCCAGCAGTGAGTCGAAACGGTCCCCCTCTGGAAACACCATATATTTT
>TRBD1|.|TRBV10-1|TRBJ2-7
CASSRQGPRSYEQYF
TGCGCCAGCAGTCGACAGGGCCCTAGATCCTACGAGCAGTACTTC
>TRBD1|.|TRBV11-2|TRBJ1-2
CASSSPSDRVEFYGYTF
TGTGCCAGCAGCTCTCCCTCGGACAGGGTTGAATTCTATGGCTACACCTTC
>.|.|TRBV11-2|TRBJ1-4
CASIGGGEKLFF
TGTGCCAGCATCGGGGGCGGGGAAAAACTGTTTTTT
>.|.|TRBV9|TRBJ2-2
CASSVEGANTGELFF
TGTGCCAGCAGCGTAGAAGGAGCTAACACCGGGGAGCTGTTTTTT
>.|.|TRBV6-5|TRBJ2-2
CASSYSSGSGTGELFF
TGTGCCAGCAGTTACTCGAGCGGGTCCGGCACCGGGGAGCTGTTTTTT
>TRBD1|.|TRBV15|TRBJ2-7
CATSLGGQGFHEQYF
TGTGCCACCAGCCTAGGTGGACAGGGGTTCCACGAGCAGTACTTC
>TRBD1|.|TRBV9|TRBJ2-7
CASSVGGQGRPYEQYF
TGTGCCAGCAGCGTAGGGGGACAGGGGAGGCCTTACGAGCAGTACTTC
>.|.|TRBV27|TRBJ2-3
CASTPRDGKTDTQYF
TGTGCCAGCACCCCTCGGGACGGGAAGACAGATACGCAGTATTTT
>.|.|TRBV5-1|TRBJ2-7
CASSLGRADEQYF
TGCGCCAGCAGCTTGGGCAGGGCCGACGAGCAGTACTTC